The 6 T cell receptor beta chains given below trace back to one sample, sequenced in a study of T cells after yellow fever vaccination. TCRdb passed the 5' RACE reads through MiXCR, listing each CDR3 protein once. Of around 350,000 distinct CDR3 sequences detected, 6.2% appear once; the ten largest clones hold roughly 15%. The sample in question was PBMCs, obtained 5 days after the yellow fever booster vaccination. These receptors all come from a man aged 25-40 years who received the YFV17D yellow fever vaccine.

The CDR3: CASSAQTSYNEQFF. CDR3 in DNA: TGTGCCAGCAGTGCGCAGACCTCCTACAATGAGCAGTTCTTC. The rearrangement joins TRBV25-1 to TRBJ2-1, with D hard to call. The CDR3 totals 14 residues. Germline loops: CDR1 MGHDK, CDR2 SYGVNS. The V and J ends lost 4 bases and 0 bases respectively, with 7 bases between them. Drawing the rest from reference TRBV25-1 and TRBJ2-1, the complete variable domain is EADIYQTPRYLVIGTGKKITLECSQTMGHDKMYWYQQDPGMELHLIHYSYGVNSTEKGDLSSESTVSRIRTEHFPLTLESARPSHTSQYLCASSAQTSYNEQFFGPGTRLTVL.

This clonotype was seen more than once but under ten times. The chain recombines TRBV15 with TRBJ2-3, with TRBD2 matching 11 bases. The CDR3 length is 16 residues. Germline CDR1 is LNHNV and CDR2 is YYDKDF (reference sequence). The V gene end was trimmed by 3 bases and the J gene end by 3 bases; junction bases not matched to a gene: 5. The CDR3 region has the DNA TGTGCCACCAGCAGTAGCGGGAGGGAGTTTACAGATACGCAGTATTTT. Its protein is CATSSSGREFTDTQYF.

In this sample, this clonotype turned up many times. The rearrangement joins TRBV4-3 to TRBJ2-7; D uncertain. Germline values: CDR1 LGHNA, CDR2 YSLEER. The ends were cut back, 1 base at V and 3 bases at J, with 10 bases in the middle. CDR3 length: 14 amino acids. CDR3 protein: CASSQGPSGYEQYF. Written as DNA, the CDR3 is TGCGCCAGCAGCCAAGGGCCCTCGGGCTACGAGCAGTACTTC.

This clonotype was recorded a few times. The CDR3: CASSLAGTPVIAEQFF. CDR3 coding DNA: TGTGCCAGCAGCTTAGCGGGGACCCCCGTAATTGCTGAGCAGTTCTTC. The chain carries TRBV7-6 and TRBJ2-1; the D call may be TRBD1 or TRBD2 (5 bases each). Trimming took off 0 bases at V and 9 bases at J, with 18 bases between the two ends. Germline V gene data show CDR1 as SGHVS and CDR2 as FNYEAQ. The CDR3 consists of 16 residues.

This clonotype was seen many times. The gene calls are TRBV11-3 and TRBJ2-1; TRBD1 aligns across 7 bases. CDR1 SGHNT and CDR2 YENEEA come from the germline V gene. The CDR3 has 13 amino acids. V lost 3 bases, J lost 10 bases, and 6 bases stayed unmatched. CDR3 DNA sequence: TGTGCCAGCAGCTTGACAGGGACGGGAGAGCAGTTCTTC. Translating it yields CASSLTGTGEQFF.

The genes are TRBV7-2 and TRBJ1-2, with TRBD1 as a possible D gene (5 bases). The CDR3 consists of 14 residues. CDR1 is SGHTA, CDR2 FQGNSA, per germline. V gave up 4 bases and J gave up 8 bases, with 17 bases separating them. The CDR3 DNA reads TGTGCCAGCAGCTCGGGGCAGGGACCGGGGGGCTACACCTTC. It translates to CASSSGQGPGGYTF.